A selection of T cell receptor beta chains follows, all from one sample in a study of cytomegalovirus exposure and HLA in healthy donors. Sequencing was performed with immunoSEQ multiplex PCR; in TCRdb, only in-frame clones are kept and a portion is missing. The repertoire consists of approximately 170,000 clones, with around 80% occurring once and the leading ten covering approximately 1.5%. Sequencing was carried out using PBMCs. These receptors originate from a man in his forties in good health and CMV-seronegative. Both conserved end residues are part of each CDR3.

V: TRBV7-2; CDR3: CASSLGPSGVQETQYF
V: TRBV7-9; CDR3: CASSYWDRGSHEQFF
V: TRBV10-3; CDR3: CAISEGGGRAGYGTDTQYF
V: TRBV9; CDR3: CASSVTGTNTEAFF
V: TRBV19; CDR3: CASSLLTSGRTDTQYF
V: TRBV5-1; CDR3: CASSFLSPAGLYTGELFF
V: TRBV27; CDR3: CASSTRGLTDSPLHF
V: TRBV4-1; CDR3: CASSQPGLAGGPNTGELFF
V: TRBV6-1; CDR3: CASSERFGNTIYF
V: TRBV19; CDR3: CASSIQRGGQPQHF
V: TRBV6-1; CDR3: CASNSILRTEAFF
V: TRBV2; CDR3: CANGLAGALRETQYF
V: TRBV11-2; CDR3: CASFRSNYNEQFF